The text below deals with one TCR beta chain. What it binds is not known. PCR was performed using 60 Vbeta and 13 Jbeta primers. Assay used: immunoSEQ multiplex PCR; TCRdb lists only in-frame clones, some missing. The table has over 250,000 clones, 70% to 90% seen once; the top ten hold roughly 4%. The CDR3 consists of 15 residues. Germline V lookup: CDR1 SGHRS, CDR2 YFSETQ. V shed 3 bases and J 6 bases; nucleotides not matched to a gene: 12. This sample was included in a study of cytomegalovirus exposure and HLA in healthy donors. Study observations and caveats: Most CMV-associated TCR beta chains appeared HLA-restricted in a later analysis.

The sequence was obtained from a man aged 35 to 55 in good health and CMV-seropositive. The sequenced material came from PBMCs. The chain links TRBV5-1 to TRBJ2-7, with 7 bases lining up with TRBD1. The CDR3 DNA is TGCGCCAGCAGCTCTGCGACGACAGGGATGGGCGAGCAGTACTTC. Translated: CASSSATTGMGEQYF. The full variable domain, in which reference TRBV5-1 and TRBJ2-7 provide the parts outside the CDR3, is KAGVTQTPRYLIKTRGQQVTLSCSPISGHRSVSWYQQTPGQGLQFLFEYFSETQRNKGNFPGRFSGRQFSNSRSEMNVSTLELGDSALYLCASSSATTGMGEQYFGPGTRLTVT.